The next 14 T cell receptor beta chains were all read from a single sample in a study of cytomegalovirus exposure and HLA in healthy donors. Primers included in the PCR were 60 Vbeta and 13 Jbeta primers. Profiling relied on immunoSEQ multiplex PCR, and the TCRdb table lists in-frame clones only, not all of them. The profile shows around 120,000 clones, 70% to 90% of them singletons. Sample: PBMCs. These receptors were obtained from a boy under 18 in good health and CMV-seronegative.

This sequence joins TRBV7-2 and TRBJ1-1; D is unclear. The germline CDR1 and CDR2 sequences are SGHTA and FQGNSA. Trimming shortened V by 1 base and J by 6 bases, and 12 bases separated the two germline ends. The length of the CDR3 is 14 residues. DNA for the CDR3: TGTGCCAGCAGCTTAGGACTCGTACTCTCTGAAGCTTTCTTT. It encodes CASSLGLVLSEAFF.

This rearrangement joins TRBV2 to TRBJ2-1; TRBD1 matches 9 bases. Per the germline V gene, CDR1 is SNHLY and CDR2 is FYNNEI. Trimming removed 11 bases from V and 6 bases from J; junction bases left unmatched: 8. CDR3 size: 13 residues. CDR3 sequence reads: CAGRDREGNEQFF. The CDR3 DNA follows: TGTGCCGGCCGGGACAGGGAAGGCAATGAGCAGTTCTTC.

The chain has TRBV4-1 and TRBJ2-4, with 10 bases aligning to TRBD2. The length of the CDR3 is 21 residues. The germline CDR1 and CDR2 sequences are MGHRA and YSYEKL. V dropped 0 bases and J dropped 0; count of bases not matched to a gene: 14. In DNA form, the CDR3 reads TGCGCCAGCAGCCAAGATATCCCTAGCGGGGGCCAAGCACTAGCCAAAAACATTCAGTACTTC. This codes for CASSQDIPSGGQALAKNIQYF.

The chain carries TRBV28 and TRBJ1-1, with D tentatively TRBD1 (5 bases). Germline CDR1 is MDHEN and CDR2 is SYDVKM. CDR3 size: 15 residues. V was cut by 1 base and J by 1 base, with 10 bases left in between. The CDR3 DNA follows: TGTGCCAGCAGTTTATTCGACAGTCAGAACACTGAAGCTTTCTTT. Translation gives CASSLFDSQNTEAFF.

The chain recombines TRBV5-6 with TRBJ2-7; no clear D. The CDR3 loop spans 14 amino acids. The germline CDR1 and CDR2 sequences are SGHDT and YYEEEE. V lost 0 bases to trimming and J lost 2 bases, with 9 bases between them. CDR3 in amino acids: CASSLVRGTYEQYF. The CDR3 coding sequence is TGTGCCAGCAGCTTGGTCCGCGGAACCTACGAGCAGTACTTC.

V and J are TRBV7-2 and TRBJ2-4; 10 bases match TRBD2. From germline, CDR1 is SGHTA and CDR2 FQGNSA. The trim removed 1 base at V and 0 bases at J, leaving 6 bases unmatched. CDR3 length: 18 residues. Here the CDR3 reads CASSLEGAGGVAKNIQYF. CDR3 DNA: TGTGCCAGCAGCTTAGAGGGAGCGGGAGGGGTAGCCAAAAACATTCAGTACTTC.

V usage is TRBV16 and J usage is TRBJ1-2, with a possible D match to TRBD1 (6 bases). Trimming pared 4 bases from V and 3 bases from J, leaving 15 bases between. Germline CDR1 KGHSY, CDR2 FQNENV. The CDR3 runs to 15 residues. Written as DNA, the CDR3 is TGTGCCAGCAGCCCACTCGGGGGGCGCGACTATGGCTACACCTTC. Its protein product is CASSPLGGRDYGYTF. Supplemented by reference TRBV16 and TRBJ1-2, the full variable domain reads GEEVAQTPKHLVRGEGQKAKLYCAPIKGHSYVFWYQQVLKNEFKFLISFQNENVFDETGMPKERFSAKCLPNSPCSLEIQATKLEDSAVYFCASSPLGGRDYGYTFGSGTRLTVV.

CDR3 protein: CASHRNYGYTF. For the CDR3, the DNA is TGTGCCAGTCACAGGAACTATGGCTACACCTTC. The chain combines TRBV6-6 with TRBJ1-2; a possible D gene is TRBD1 (5 bases). This CDR3 is built from 11 residues. V lost 9 bases and J lost 2, with 7 bases in between. Germline V gene lookup returns CDR1 MNHNY and CDR2 SVGAGI (reference sequence).

V gene TRBV19 combines with J gene TRBJ1-2, with 7 bases identical to TRBD1. V dropped 5 bases and J dropped 3; count of bases not matched to a gene: 12. CDR1 and CDR2 (germline): LNHDA, SQIVND (reference sequence). CDR3 length equals 16 residues. The CDR3 loop is CASSPPGDSFYYGYTF. The DNA of the CDR3 is TGTGCCAGTAGTCCCCCTGGGGACAGTTTCTACTATGGCTACACCTTC. Using reference TRBV19 and TRBJ1-2 for the parts outside the CDR3, the full variable domain is DGGITQSPKYLFRKEGQNVTLSCEQNLNHDAMYWYRQDPGQGLRLIYYSQIVNDFQKGDIAEGYSVSREKKESFPLTVTSAQKNPTAFYLCASSPPGDSFYYGYTFGSGTRLTVV.

This rearrangement joins TRBV6-5 to TRBJ2-7; the D gene is possibly TRBD1 (5 bases). Trimming left V 1 base short and J 0 bases short, with 7 bases between. Germline-derived CDR1 and CDR2 are MNHEY and SVGAGI. This CDR3 comprises 14 residues. CDR3 sequence: CASSYYRHSYEQYF. The CDR3 DNA sequence: TGTGCCAGCAGTTACTACAGGCACTCCTACGAGCAGTACTTC.

This clone has just one count. The chain couples TRBV7-9 to TRBJ1-5; TRBD1 matches at 8 bases. The ends lost 5 bases at V and 3 bases at J; junction bases unmatched: 6. Germline CDR1 reads SEHNR; CDR2 reads FQNEAQ (reference sequence). This CDR3 contains 15 residues. CDR3 nucleotides: TGTGCCAGCAGCCCTCCGGACAGGGACAATCAGCCCCAGCATTTT. Its protein is CASSPPDRDNQPQHF.

CDR3 sequence: CASSWQDSGANVLTF. For the CDR3, the DNA is TGTGCCAGCAGCTGGCAGGACTCTGGGGCCAACGTCCTGACTTTC. The chain employs TRBV7-2 and TRBJ2-6; D not resolved. The CDR3 totals 15 residues. Per germline, CDR1 SGHTA and CDR2 FQGNSA. The V gene lost 4 bases and the J gene lost 0 bases, with 7 bases spanning the gap.

V usage is TRBV4-2 and J usage is TRBJ2-1; TRBD1 matches at 7 bases. The CDR3 consists of 15 residues. In germline, CDR1 is LGHNA, CDR2 YNFKEQ. The J segment lost 3 bases and the V segment lost 1 base, leaving 3 bases of the junction unmatched. CDR3 nucleotide sequence: TGTGCCAGCAGCCAAGGAGACAGGGACTACAATGAGCAGTTCTTC. Translation: CASSQGDRDYNEQFF.

This sequence joins TRBV10-3 and TRBJ2-2; D might be TRBD1 (5 bases). Between the trimmed V and J ends, which lost 4 bases and 3 bases, there was a span of 15 bases. Germline lookup yields CDR1 ENHRY and CDR2 SYGVKD. This CDR3 is 16 amino acids long. The CDR3 sequence is CAISGQPESHTGELFF. As DNA, the CDR3 is TGTGCCATCAGTGGACAGCCCGAATCCCACACCGGGGAGCTGTTTTTT.